Reported below is one T cell receptor (beta chain). Its target is not known. This sample was included in a study of breast tumors, draining lymph nodes, adjacent tissues. Trimming pared 6 bases from V and 10 bases from J, leaving 10 bases between. Germline CDR1 LNHDA, CDR2 SQIVND (reference sequence). CDR3 length: 12 amino acids. Findings and limits, study-wide: Data only fit, rather than demonstrated, lymph node origin of most tumor T cells. Tumors had less TCR diversity than lymph nodes, more than nontumor tissue. Tumor and nontumor repertoires were significantly more similar in luminal-like than in basal-like breast cancer. Data fit most tumor T cells coming from lymph node, expanding in tumor.

TCRdb fed the multiplex PCR reads into MiXCR, producing one record per CDR3 protein. The sample consists of 50,000 to 75,000 distinct CDR3 sequences, 45% to 65% of them appearing once. Specimen: breast tumor tissue. This clonotype originated in a female donor with breast cancer. Some clones in this sample may be carry-over from other donors' samples. The rearrangement uses TRBV19 and TRBJ1-6; maybe TRBD1 (6 bases). The CDR3 nucleotides are TGTGCCAGTAGCCAAGGGGGATCACCCCTCCACTTT. Translating gives CASSQGGSPLHF. The full variable domain, completed using reference TRBV19 and TRBJ1-6, is DGGITQSPKYLFRKEGQNVTLSCEQNLNHDAMYWYRQDPGQGLRLIYYSQIVNDFQKGDIAEGYSVSREKKESFPLTVTSAQKNPTAFYLCASSQGGSPLHFGNGTRLTVT.